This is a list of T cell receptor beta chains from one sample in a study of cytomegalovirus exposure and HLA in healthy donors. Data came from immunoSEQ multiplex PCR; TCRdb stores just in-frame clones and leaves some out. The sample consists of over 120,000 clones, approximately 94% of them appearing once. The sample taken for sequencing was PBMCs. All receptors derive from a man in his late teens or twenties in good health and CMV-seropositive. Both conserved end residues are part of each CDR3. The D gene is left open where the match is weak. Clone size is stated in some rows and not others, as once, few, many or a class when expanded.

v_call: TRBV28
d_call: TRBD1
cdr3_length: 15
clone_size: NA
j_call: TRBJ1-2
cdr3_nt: TGTGCCAGCAGTTACTCCGACAGGGTCGAGGGGGGCTACACCTTC
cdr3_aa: CASSYSDRVEGGYTF

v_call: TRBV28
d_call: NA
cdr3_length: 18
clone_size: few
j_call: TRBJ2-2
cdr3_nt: TGTGCCAGCAGTTCACGTCCCGGGACTCGCTCGGGCACCGGGGAGCTGTTTTTT
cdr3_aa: CASSSRPGTRSGTGELFF

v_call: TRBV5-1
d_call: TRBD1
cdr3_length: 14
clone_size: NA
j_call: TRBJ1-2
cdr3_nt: TGCGCCAGCAGCTTGTCGGGACAGGGAGGTGGCTACACCTTC
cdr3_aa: CASSLSGQGGGYTF

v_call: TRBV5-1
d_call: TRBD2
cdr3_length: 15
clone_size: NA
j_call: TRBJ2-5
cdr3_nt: TGCGCCAGCAGCCAAGGGACTAGCGCAAGGGAGACCCAGTACTTC
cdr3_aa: CASSQGTSARETQYF

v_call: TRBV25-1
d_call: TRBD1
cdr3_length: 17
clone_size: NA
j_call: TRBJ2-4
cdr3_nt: TGTGCCAGCAGTGAAGTGGAGACGGGGACAGCCCAAAACATTCAGTACTTC
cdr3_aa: CASSEVETGTAQNIQYF

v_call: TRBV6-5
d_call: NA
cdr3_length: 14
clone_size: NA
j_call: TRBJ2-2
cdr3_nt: TGTGCCAGCAACTCCCCGCAGGACACCGGGGAGCTGTTTTTT
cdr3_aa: CASNSPQDTGELFF

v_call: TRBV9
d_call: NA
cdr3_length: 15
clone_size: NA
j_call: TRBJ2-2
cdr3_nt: TGTGCCAGCAGCGTAGGCCTAGTCGGCACCGGGGAGCTGTTTTTT
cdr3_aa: CASSVGLVGTGELFF

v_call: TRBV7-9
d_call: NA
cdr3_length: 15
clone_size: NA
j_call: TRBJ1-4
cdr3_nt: TGTGCCAGCAGCTTAGCGAAGGACCGGGGTGAAAAACTGTTTTTT
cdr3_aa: CASSLAKDRGEKLFF

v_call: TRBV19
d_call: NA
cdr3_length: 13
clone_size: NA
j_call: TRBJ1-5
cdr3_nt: TGTGCCAGTAGACAGAATAGCAATCAGCCCCAGCATTTT
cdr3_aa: CASRQNSNQPQHF

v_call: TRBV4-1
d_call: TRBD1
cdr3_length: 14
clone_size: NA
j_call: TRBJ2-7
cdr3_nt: TGCGCCAGCAGCCAAGAGGGCAGGGGGCTCGAGCAGTACTTC
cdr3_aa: CASSQEGRGLEQYF

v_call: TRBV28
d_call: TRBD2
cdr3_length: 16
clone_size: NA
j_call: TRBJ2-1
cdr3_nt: TGTGCCAGCAGGGCGGGACTAGCCGAAGGCTACAATGAGCAGTTCTTC
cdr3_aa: CASRAGLAEGYNEQFF

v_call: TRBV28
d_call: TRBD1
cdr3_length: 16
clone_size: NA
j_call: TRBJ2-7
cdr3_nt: TGTGCCAGCAGCCCTACTACAGGGGGAAGCTCCTACGAGCAGTACTTC
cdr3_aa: CASSPTTGGSSYEQYF

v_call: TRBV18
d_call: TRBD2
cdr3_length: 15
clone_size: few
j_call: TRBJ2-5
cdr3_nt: TGTGCCAGCTCACCGGGCGGGAGGGCCGTGGAGACCCAGTACTTC
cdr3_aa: CASSPGGRAVETQYF

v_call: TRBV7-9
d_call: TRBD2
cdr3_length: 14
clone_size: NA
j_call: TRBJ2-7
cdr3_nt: TGTGCCAGCAGCTTAGGGGAGGGCCACTACGAGCAGTACTTC
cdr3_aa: CASSLGEGHYEQYF

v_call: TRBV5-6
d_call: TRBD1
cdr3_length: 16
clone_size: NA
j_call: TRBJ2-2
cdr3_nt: TGTGCCAGCAGCTCTATCGGGACAGGGGACACCGGGGAGCTGTTTTTT
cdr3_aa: CASSSIGTGDTGELFF

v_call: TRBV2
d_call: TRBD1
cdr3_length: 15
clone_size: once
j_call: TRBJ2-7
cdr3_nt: TGTGCCAGCAGCAGTCGGGGGACAGGGCCCCACGAGCAGTACTTC
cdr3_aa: CASSSRGTGPHEQYF

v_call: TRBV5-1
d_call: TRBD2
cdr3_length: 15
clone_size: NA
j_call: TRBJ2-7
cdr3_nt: TGCGCCAGCAGCTTACTAGCGGCCGGGACCTACGAGCAGTACTTC
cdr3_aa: CASSLLAAGTYEQYF

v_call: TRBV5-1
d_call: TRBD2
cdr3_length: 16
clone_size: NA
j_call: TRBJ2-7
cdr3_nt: TGCGCCAGCAGCTCCGGGGGCCTAGCGGGTTCCTACGAGCAGTACTTC
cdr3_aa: CASSSGGLAGSYEQYF

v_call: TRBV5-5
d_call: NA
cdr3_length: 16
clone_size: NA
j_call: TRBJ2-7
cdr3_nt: TGTGCCAGCAGCTTGGAAGCGAGCGGTGAGACCTACGAGCAGTACTTC
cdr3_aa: CASSLEASGETYEQYF

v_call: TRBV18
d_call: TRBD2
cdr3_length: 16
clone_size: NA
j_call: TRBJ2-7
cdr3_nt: TGTGCCAGCTCACCTGGTGGTAGCGGGGCCGGCTACGAGCAGTACTTC
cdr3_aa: CASSPGGSGAGYEQYF

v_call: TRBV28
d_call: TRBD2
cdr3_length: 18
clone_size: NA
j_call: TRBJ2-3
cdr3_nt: TGTGCCAGCAGTTTATTTTCGGGCAGGGGGACTAGCCGGTTCCGGCAGTATTTT
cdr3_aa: CASSLFSGRGTSRFRQYF

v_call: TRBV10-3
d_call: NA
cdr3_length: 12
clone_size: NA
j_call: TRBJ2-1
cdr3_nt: TGTGCCATCAGTGCGAAGGAGAATGAGCAGTTCTTC
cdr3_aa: CAISAKENEQFF

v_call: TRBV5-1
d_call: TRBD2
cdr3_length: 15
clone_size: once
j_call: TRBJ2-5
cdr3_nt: TGCGCCAGCAGCTTGTCCTGGGGGGGAAGGGAGACCCAGTACTTC
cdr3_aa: CASSLSWGGRETQYF

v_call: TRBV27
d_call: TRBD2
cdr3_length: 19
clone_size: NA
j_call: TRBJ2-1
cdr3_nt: TGTGCCAGCAGTTTCCGGGGAACTAGCGGGAAAAGCTCCTACAATGAGCAGTTCTTC
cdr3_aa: CASSFRGTSGKSSYNEQFF

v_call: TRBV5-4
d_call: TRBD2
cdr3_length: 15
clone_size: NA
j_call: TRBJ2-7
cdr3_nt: TGTGCCAGCAGCCCGACTAGCGGGAGGATCCACGAGCAGTACTTC
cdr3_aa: CASSPTSGRIHEQYF

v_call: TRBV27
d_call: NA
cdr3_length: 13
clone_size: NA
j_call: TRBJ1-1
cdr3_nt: TGTGCCAGCATTTCAGATTTGAACACTGAAGCTTTCTTT
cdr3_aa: CASISDLNTEAFF

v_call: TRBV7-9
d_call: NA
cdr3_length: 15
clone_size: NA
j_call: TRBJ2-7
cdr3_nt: TGTGCCAGCAGCTTAGTTAGCGGACCGGCGAGGGAGCAGTACTTC
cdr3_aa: CASSLVSGPAREQYF

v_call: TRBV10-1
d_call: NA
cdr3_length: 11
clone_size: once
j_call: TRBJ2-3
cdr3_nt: TGCGCCACCGGAGTCGGGGATACGCAGTATTTT
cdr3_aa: CATGVGDTQYF

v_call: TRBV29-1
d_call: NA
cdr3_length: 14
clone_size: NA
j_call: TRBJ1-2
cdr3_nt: TGCAGCGTTGAATCAACACGATTCAACTATGGCTACACCTTC
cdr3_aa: CSVESTRFNYGYTF

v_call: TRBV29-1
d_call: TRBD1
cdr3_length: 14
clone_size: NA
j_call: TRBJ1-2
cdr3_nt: TGCAGCGTGACCACCGGGACAGGTGGCTATGGCTACACCTTC
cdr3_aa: CSVTTGTGGYGYTF

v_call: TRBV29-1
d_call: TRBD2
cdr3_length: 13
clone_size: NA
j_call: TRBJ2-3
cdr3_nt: TGCCTGACTCAGCGGGAGGACACAGATACGCAGTATTTT
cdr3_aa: CLTQREDTDTQYF

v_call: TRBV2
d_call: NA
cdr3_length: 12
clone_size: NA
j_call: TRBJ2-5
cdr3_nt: TGTGCCAGCAGCGCCTTCGGAGAGACCCAGTACTTC
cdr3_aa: CASSAFGETQYF

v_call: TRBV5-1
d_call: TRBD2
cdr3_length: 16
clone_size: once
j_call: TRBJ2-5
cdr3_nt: TGCGCCAGCAGCCCGCTTAGCGGGAGCATCGGAGAGACCCAGTACTTC
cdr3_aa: CASSPLSGSIGETQYF

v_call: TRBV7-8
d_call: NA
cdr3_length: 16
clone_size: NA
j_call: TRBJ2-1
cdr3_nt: TGTGCCAGCAGCTTGCTTCAGTCCCTTAACTACAATGAGCAGTTCTTC
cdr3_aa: CASSLLQSLNYNEQFF

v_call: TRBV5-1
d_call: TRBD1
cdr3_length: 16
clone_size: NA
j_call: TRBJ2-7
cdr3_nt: TGCGCCAGCAGCTTAGGACAGGGTTACACCGTTTACGAGCAGTACTTC
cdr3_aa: CASSLGQGYTVYEQYF